The T cell receptor (beta chain) described here comes from a study of blood T cell repertoires in COVID-19. Germline CDR1 MNHEY, CDR2 SVGAGI. The CDR3 is 13 residues long. Trimming cost V 6 bases and J 2 bases, with 10 bases left between them. Sequenced by immunoSEQ multiplex PCR; TCRdb stores in-frame clones only, minus some. The repertoire holds under 400,000 clones, about nine tenths seen once, with 3.5% to 4% in the top ten. Points on this clone: Other DNA variants within this sample encode the same CDR3.

Material for sequencing was peripheral blood. The chain couples TRBV6-5 to TRBJ1-2, with D perhaps matching TRBD1 (6 bases). The receptor was isolated from a woman aged 60-70 years with COVID-19, enrolled during active disease. CDR3 sequence reads: CASSPGQNYGYTF. CDR3 bases: TGTGCCAGCAGCCCCGGACAGAACTATGGCTACACCTTC.